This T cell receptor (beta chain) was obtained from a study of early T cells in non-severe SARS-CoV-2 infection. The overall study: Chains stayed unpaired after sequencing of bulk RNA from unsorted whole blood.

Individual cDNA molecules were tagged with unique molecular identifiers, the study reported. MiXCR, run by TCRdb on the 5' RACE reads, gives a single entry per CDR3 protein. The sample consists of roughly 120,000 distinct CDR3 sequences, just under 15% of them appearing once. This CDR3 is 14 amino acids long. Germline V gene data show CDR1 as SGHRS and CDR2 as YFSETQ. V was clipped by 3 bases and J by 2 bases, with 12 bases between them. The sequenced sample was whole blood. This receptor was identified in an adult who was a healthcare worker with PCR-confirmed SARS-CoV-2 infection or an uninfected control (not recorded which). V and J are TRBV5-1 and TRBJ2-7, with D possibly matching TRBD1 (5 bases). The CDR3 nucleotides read TGCGCCAGCAGCTGGGGCCAGGGTACCTACGAGCAGTACTTC. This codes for CASSWGQGTYEQYF.